This entry describes one T cell receptor beta chain. In the original workflow: Reference gene primer amplification yielded estimated nucleated cell counts. The protocol was immunoSEQ multiplex PCR, while the TCRdb copy is restricted to in-frame clones and leaves out a portion. D and trimming come from the DNA, and the V and J calls and clone size come from that table. Of about 95,000 clones listed, about nine tenths are singletons. Seattle's enrolled individuals joined amid active infection and were then monitored longitudinally. This CDR3 comprises 15 residues. These data belong to a study of blood T cell repertoires in COVID-19. Study at large: There were acute and convalescent COVID-19 samples, and they came from the United States, Italy and Spain. The analysed material was cDNA or gDNA that came from T cells, B-cell-depleted T cells, or PBMCs.

The rearrangement uses TRBV12-2 and TRBJ1-1; TRBD1 was called by the table and not checked on the DNA. TRBV12-2 is noted as a pseudogene. Sequencing was done on a sample of peripheral blood. The sequence was collected from a man aged 55-75 years with COVID-19, enrolled during active disease. The CDR3 region is CASRLADRGHTEAFF. The CDR3 nucleotides are TGTGCAAGTCGCTTAGCCGACAGGGGTCACACTGAAGCTTTCTTT.